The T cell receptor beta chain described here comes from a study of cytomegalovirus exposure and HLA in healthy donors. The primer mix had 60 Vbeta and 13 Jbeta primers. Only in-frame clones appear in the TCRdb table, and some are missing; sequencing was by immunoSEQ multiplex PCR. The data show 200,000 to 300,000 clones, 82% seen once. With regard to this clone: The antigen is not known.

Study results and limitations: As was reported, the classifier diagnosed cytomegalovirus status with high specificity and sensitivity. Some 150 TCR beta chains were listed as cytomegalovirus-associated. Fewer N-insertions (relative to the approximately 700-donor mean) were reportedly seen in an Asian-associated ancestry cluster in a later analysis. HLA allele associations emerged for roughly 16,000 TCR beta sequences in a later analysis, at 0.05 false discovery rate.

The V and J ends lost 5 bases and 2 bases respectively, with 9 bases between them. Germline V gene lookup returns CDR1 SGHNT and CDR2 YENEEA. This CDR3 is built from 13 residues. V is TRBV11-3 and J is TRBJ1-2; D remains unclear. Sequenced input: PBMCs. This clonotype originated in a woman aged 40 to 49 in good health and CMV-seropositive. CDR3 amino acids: CASSSGRNYGYTF. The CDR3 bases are TGTGCCAGCAGCAGCGGGAGAAACTATGGCTACACCTTC.